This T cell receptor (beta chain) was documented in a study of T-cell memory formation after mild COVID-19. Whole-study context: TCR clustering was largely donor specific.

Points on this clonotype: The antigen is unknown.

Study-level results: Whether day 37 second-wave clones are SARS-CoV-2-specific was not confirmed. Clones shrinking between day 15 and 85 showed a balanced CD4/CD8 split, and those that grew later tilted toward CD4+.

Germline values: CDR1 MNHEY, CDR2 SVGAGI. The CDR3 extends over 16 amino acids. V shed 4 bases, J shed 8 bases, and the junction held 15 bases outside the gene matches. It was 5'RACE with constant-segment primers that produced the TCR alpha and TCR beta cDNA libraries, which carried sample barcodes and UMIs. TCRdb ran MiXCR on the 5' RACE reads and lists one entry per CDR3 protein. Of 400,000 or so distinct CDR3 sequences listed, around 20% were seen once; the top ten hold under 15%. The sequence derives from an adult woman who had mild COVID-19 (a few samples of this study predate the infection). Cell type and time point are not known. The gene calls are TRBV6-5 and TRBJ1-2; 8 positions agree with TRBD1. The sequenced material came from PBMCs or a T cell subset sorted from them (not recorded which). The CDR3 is CASSFSLRQGRRGYTF. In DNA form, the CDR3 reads TGTGCCAGCAGTTTCTCCCTCCGACAGGGGCGAAGGGGCTACACCTTC.